A single sample gave rise to the 23 T cell receptor beta chains below, sequenced in a study of cytomegalovirus exposure and HLA in healthy donors (dated by TCRdb to about 2017). The library relied on the immunoSEQ multiplex PCR assay. A mixture of 60 forward primers for TCR Vbeta segments and 13 reverse primers for TCR Jbeta segments was used in the multiplex PCR. TCRdb holds this immuneACCESS table with in-frame rearrangements only. Some clones are missing; in checked studies, unresolved V genes explain under half, and the rest has no known cause. Recorded for this sample are about 150,000 clones; 75% to 85% of them occurred a single time. 7.5% to 9% of the sample is in the top ten clones. Sequenced: PBMCs. All receptors derive from a man aged 25-45 years in good health and CMV-seropositive.

V is TRBV27 and J is TRBJ1-5; D is possibly TRBD1 (5 bases). The CDR3 loop spans 14 amino acids. Germline lookup yields CDR1 MNHEY and CDR2 SMNVEV (reference sequence). V was trimmed by 5 bases and J by 4 bases, leaving 12 bases between them. CDR3 in amino acids: CASSPKTVNQPQHF. The CDR3, as DNA: TGTGCCAGCAGTCCCAAGACAGTTAATCAGCCCCAGCATTTT.

The V and J genes are TRBV27 and TRBJ2-7; 8 bases are shared with TRBD1. This CDR3 is 14 amino acids long. With V trimmed by 6 bases and J by 7 bases, 11 bases remained unmatched. CDR1 is MNHEY, CDR2 SMNVEV, per germline (reference sequence). CDR3 residues: CASRRQGPNQEQYF. CDR3 bases: TGTGCCAGCAGGAGACAGGGGCCGAACCAAGAGCAGTACTTC.

This clone was recorded a few times. The same CDR3 arises from other DNA sequences in this sample as well. This rearrangement joins TRBV5-6 to TRBJ1-5; TRBD1 matches 7 bases. This CDR3 spans 14 amino acids. Germline V gene lookup returns CDR1 SGHDT and CDR2 YYEEEE. The ends lost 1 base at V and 4 bases at J; junction bases unmatched: 2. As DNA, the CDR3 is TGTGCCAGCAGCTTGAGGGGGCATAATCAGCCCCAGCATTTT. Translating gives CASSLRGHNQPQHF.

This sequence joins TRBV30 and TRBJ1-1; D unclear. Germline V lookup: CDR1 GTSNPN, CDR2 SVGIG (reference sequence). Trimming left V 2 bases short and J 7 bases short, with 11 bases between. CDR3 length: 12 amino acids. CDR3 in amino acids: CAWSPNPFEAFF. The CDR3 nucleotides read TGTGCCTGGAGTCCTAACCCCTTTGAAGCTTTCTTT. Full variable domain (rest looked up from reference TRBV30 and TRBJ1-1): SQTIHQWPATLVQPVGSPLSLECTVEGTSNPNLYWYRQAAGRGLQLLFYSVGIGQISSEVPQNLSASRPQDRQFILSSKKLLLSDSGFYLCAWSPNPFEAFFGQGTRLTVV.

J is TRBJ2-7 and V is TRBV27, with TRBD2 matching over 9 bases. The CDR3 is made up of 15 amino acids. The V and J ends lost 5 bases and 3 bases, in that order; junction bases with no gene match: 8. CDR1 and CDR2 from the germline V gene are MNHEY and SMNVEV (reference sequence). The CDR3 region has the DNA TGTGCCAGCAGTATCTCCGGGACTAGCATCTACGAGCAGTACTTC. This encodes CASSISGTSIYEQYF.

The chain has TRBV2 and TRBJ2-7, with D possibly TRBD1 on 5 matching bases. The length of the CDR3 is 16 residues. V was shortened by 8 bases and J by 2 bases, with 22 bases between the two germline ends. Germline V gene lookup returns CDR1 SNHLY and CDR2 FYNNEI. The CDR3 DNA is TGTGCCAGCGATGCCGGGCCAGGGATCGAACCCTACGAGCAGTACTTC. Amino acid sequence: CASDAGPGIEPYEQYF.

The rearrangement uses TRBV5-6 and TRBJ1-5, with TRBD1 matching over 9 bases. The CDR3 is 15 residues long. With V trimmed by 0 bases and J by 4 bases, 2 bases remained unmatched. CDR1 is SGHDT, CDR2 YYEEEE, per germline. CDR3 nucleotide sequence: TGTGCCAGCAGCTTGGGGACAGGGGCGAATCAGCCCCAGCATTTT. Amino acids: CASSLGTGANQPQHF.

The gene calls are TRBV9 and TRBJ2-5; 7 bases match TRBD2. CDR3 size: 15 residues. The junction had 9 bases not matched to a gene; V was cut back by 6 bases and J by 1 base. In germline, CDR1 is SGDLS, CDR2 YYNGEE. The CDR3, as DNA: TGTGCCAGCAACCTGCGGGGGTCCCGCCAAGAGACCCAGTACTTC. Protein sequence: CASNLRGSRQETQYF.

This sequence joins TRBV11-3 and TRBJ1-1; TRBD1 matches at 8 bases. Germline lookup yields CDR1 SGHNT and CDR2 YENEEA. This CDR3 is built from 15 residues. Trimming at V came to 5 bases and at J to 4 bases, leaving 9 bases not matched to a gene. The CDR3 region is CASSKTTGGITEAFF. The CDR3 nucleotides are TGTGCCAGCAGCAAGACCACAGGGGGTATCACTGAAGCTTTCTTT.

V gene TRBV18 combines with J gene TRBJ2-1; TRBD1 matches 9 bases. This CDR3 is 17 amino acids long. Germline values: CDR1 KGHSH, CDR2 LQKENI. V gave up 3 bases and J gave up 7 bases; unmatched junction bases: 13. CDR3 loop: CASSPTGRTGAVNEQFF. The CDR3 nucleotides are TGTGCCAGCTCACCCACAGGAAGGACAGGGGCGGTGAATGAGCAGTTCTTC.

CDR3 bases: TGTGCCAGCAGTTTATCAGGTCCCAGGGATTCACCCCTCCACTTT. Its protein product is CASSLSGPRDSPLHF. The chain is built from TRBV27 and TRBJ1-6; D is perhaps TRBD1 (5 bases). The germline V gene encodes CDR1 MNHEY and CDR2 SMNVEV (reference sequence). The CDR3 spans 15 residues. V lost 0 bases to trimming and J lost 8 bases, with 11 bases between them.

Comment on this clone: Mismatch with germline at one junction end may stem from a read error. The V and J genes are TRBV10-3 and TRBJ1-3, with a tentative D call TRBD1 (6 bases). This CDR3 spans 17 amino acids. The germline gives CDR1 ENHRY, CDR2 SYGVKD. The CDR3 sequence is CAINEGGTIRSGNTIYF. Here the CDR3 DNA reads TGTGCCATCAATGAGGGGGGCACTATCCGCTCTGGAAACACCATATATTTT.

The rearrangement joins TRBV14 to TRBJ2-5; D is possibly TRBD2 (5 bases). The CDR3 is 17 amino acids. V was cut by 0 bases and J by 5 bases, with 19 bases left in between. Per germline, CDR1 SGHDN and CDR2 FVKESK. DNA of the CDR3: TGTGCCAGCAGCCAAGATCTCCCGAGGGCTGGACGGGAGACCCAGTACTTC. It yields the protein CASSQDLPRAGRETQYF.

The gene calls are TRBV4-3 and TRBJ2-3; tentative D call: TRBD2 (6 bases). The CDR3 has 15 amino acids. The V end lost 2 bases, the J end lost 1 base, and 10 bases lay between the germline ends. The germline gives CDR1 LGHNA, CDR2 YSLEER. The CDR3 DNA is TGCGCCAGCAGCCAAAAACGGAGGGGCACAGATACGCAGTATTTT. Translation gives CASSQKRRGTDTQYF.

V is TRBV27 and J is TRBJ2-3; 10 nucleotides align to TRBD1. Trimming took 0 bases from V and 4 from J; bases not matched to a gene: 7. CDR1 is MNHEY and CDR2 is SMNVEV in the germline V gene (reference sequence). The CDR3 sequence is 17 residues long. The DNA for the CDR3 is TGTGCCAGCAGTTTATCGGGCGGGACAGGGGTGGCAGATACGCAGTATTTT. It encodes CASSLSGGTGVADTQYF.

This clone was recorded a few times. V is TRBV19 and J is TRBJ1-1; the match to TRBD1 covers 8 bases. The V gene end was trimmed by 4 bases and the J gene end by 4 bases; junction bases not matched to a gene: 8. CDR1 LNHDA and CDR2 SQIVND come from the germline V gene (reference sequence). This CDR3 has 15 residues. The CDR3 DNA sequence: TGTGCCAGTAGTACTGTGGGGACAGGAGCCACTGAAGCTTTCTTT. It translates to CASSTVGTGATEAFF. The complete variable domain, with remaining parts taken from reference TRBV19 and TRBJ1-1, reads DGGITQSPKYLFRKEGQNVTLSCEQNLNHDAMYWYRQDPGQGLRLIYYSQIVNDFQKGDIAEGYSVSREKKESFPLTVTSAQKNPTAFYLCASSTVGTGATEAFFGQGTRLTVV.

This chain links TRBV6-1 with TRBJ1-1; maybe TRBD1 (6 bases). This CDR3 has 12 amino acids. Germline V gene lookup returns CDR1 MNHNS and CDR2 SASEGT. Deletions cut 6 bases from V and 5 bases from J, with 10 bases between. CDR3 sequence reads: CASSGQLTEAFF. The DNA for the CDR3 is TGTGCCAGCAGCGGACAGCTAACTGAAGCTTTCTTT.

The rearrangement uses TRBV30 and TRBJ1-5, with D maybe TRBD1 (5 bases). Germline CDR1 and CDR2: GTSNPN and SVGIG (reference sequence). This CDR3 is 16 amino acids long. Trimming took 2 bases from V and 1 from J, leaving 15 bases between them. CDR3 sequence reads: CAWSPWPGGSNQPQHF. CDR3 sequence (DNA): TGTGCCTGGAGTCCATGGCCTGGGGGGAGCAATCAGCCCCAGCATTTT. The whole variable domain, remainder taken from reference TRBV30 and TRBJ1-5, is SQTIHQWPATLVQPVGSPLSLECTVEGTSNPNLYWYRQAAGRGLQLLFYSVGIGQISSEVPQNLSASRPQDRQFILSSKKLLLSDSGFYLCAWSPWPGGSNQPQHFGDGTRLSIL.

The chain recombines TRBV4-2 with TRBJ2-3; 8 bases align to TRBD2. Germline CDR1 reads LGHNA; CDR2 reads YNFKEQ. The CDR3 length is 16 residues. V lost 1 base to trimming and J lost 0 bases; unmatched junction nucleotides: 3. CDR3 DNA: TGTGCCAGCAGCCAAGTGGGACTAGGCAGCACAGATACGCAGTATTTT. Translation gives CASSQVGLGSTDTQYF.

This clone has just a few counts. The chain couples TRBV10-3 to TRBJ1-1; D gene uncertain. CDR1 and CDR2 (germline): ENHRY, SYGVKD. The ends were cut back, 2 bases at V and 5 bases at J, with 9 bases in the middle. The CDR3 has 13 residues. The CDR3 loop is CAISEPRRTEAFF. The CDR3 nucleotides read TGTGCCATCAGTGAGCCGCGGAGGACTGAAGCTTTCTTT.

The CDR3 DNA sequence: TGTGCCAGCAGTCAGAGGGGGCCCGTTGGCAATGAGCAGTTCTTC. This sequence encodes CASSQRGPVGNEQFF. The V call is TRBV7-3, the J call TRBJ2-1; TRBD1 matches 7 bases. J gave up 6 bases and V 6 bases, and 11 bases lay outside the gene matches. Looked up from germline, CDR1 is SGHTA and CDR2 is FQGTGA. CDR3 size: 15 residues.

The chain combines TRBV18 with TRBJ1-2; D unresolved. V shed 2 bases and J shed 5 bases, with 21 bases lying between them. CDR3 length: 17 residues. CDR1 and CDR2 from the germline V gene are KGHSH and LQKENI. CDR3 DNA sequence: TGTGCCAGCTCACCAGGCTCCCCCCCGCGGAATCCTTATGGCTACACCTTC. It codes for CASSPGSPPRNPYGYTF.

The rearrangement links TRBV10-3 to TRBJ1-4; TRBD1 might be the D (5 bases). The CDR3 length is 15 residues. Germline CDR1 reads ENHRY; CDR2 reads SYGVKD. V was clipped by 3 bases and J by 7 bases, with 15 bases between them. Here the CDR3 DNA reads TGTGCCATCAGTGAATGGGGCGGGGGACTTGAAAAACTGTTTTTT. Translated: CAISEWGGGLEKLFF.